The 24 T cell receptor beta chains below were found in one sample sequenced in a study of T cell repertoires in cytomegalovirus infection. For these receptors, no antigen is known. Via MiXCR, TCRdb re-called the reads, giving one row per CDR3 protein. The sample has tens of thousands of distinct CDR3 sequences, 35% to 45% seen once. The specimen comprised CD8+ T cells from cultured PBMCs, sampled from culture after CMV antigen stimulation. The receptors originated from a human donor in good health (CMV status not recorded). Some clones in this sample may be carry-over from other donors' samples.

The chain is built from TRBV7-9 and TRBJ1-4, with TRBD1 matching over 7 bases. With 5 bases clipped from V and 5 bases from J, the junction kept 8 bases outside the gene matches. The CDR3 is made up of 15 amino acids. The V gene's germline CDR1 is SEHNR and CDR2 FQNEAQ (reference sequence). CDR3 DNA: TGTGCCAGCAGCACTCCCGGGACAGAAAATGAAAAACTGTTTTTT. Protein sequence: CASSTPGTENEKLFF. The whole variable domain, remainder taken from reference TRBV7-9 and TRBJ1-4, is DTGVSQNPRHKITKRGQNVTFRCDPISEHNRLYWYRQTLGQGPEFLTYFQNEAQLEKSRLLSDRFSAERPKGSFSTLEIQRTEQGDSAMYLCASSTPGTENEKLFFGSGTQLSVL.

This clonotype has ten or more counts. The CDR3 DNA reads TGTGCCAGCAGCCCCGGGACTAGCGGGGGTAGTGAGACCCAGTACTTC. Encoded protein: CASSPGTSGGSETQYF. The genes are TRBV6-2 or TRBV6-3 and TRBJ2-5; 14 bases agree with TRBD2. This CDR3 is 16 amino acids long. Looked up from germline, CDR1 is MNHEY and CDR2 is SVGEGT. The J segment lost 5 bases and the V segment lost 6 bases, leaving 8 bases of the junction unmatched.

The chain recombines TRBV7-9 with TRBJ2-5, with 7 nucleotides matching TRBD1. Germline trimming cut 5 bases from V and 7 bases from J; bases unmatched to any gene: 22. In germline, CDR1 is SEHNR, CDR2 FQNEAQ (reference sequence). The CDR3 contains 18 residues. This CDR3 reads CASSPTLPGPTHRGTQYF. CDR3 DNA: TGTGCCAGCAGCCCAACCCTACCGGGACCTACACACAGGGGGACCCAGTACTTC.

The CDR3, as DNA: TGTGCCAGCAATAGCGGTTCGGCAGCCTACAATGAGCAGTTCTTC. Translating gives CASNSGSAAYNEQFF. The chain couples TRBV5-4 to TRBJ2-1; tentative D call: TRBD2 (6 bases). The CDR3 has 15 residues. Per the germline V gene, CDR1 is SGHNT and CDR2 is YYREEE (reference sequence). Trimming shortened V by 6 bases and J by 2 bases, and 15 bases separated the two germline ends.

The CDR3 DNA reads TGTGCCAGCAGACCGGGACAGATCTCTGGGGCCAACGTCCTGACTTTC. Protein product: CASRPGQISGANVLTF. The V and J genes are TRBV27 and TRBJ2-6, with 7 bases matching TRBD1. This CDR3 is built from 16 residues. CDR1 is MNHEY, CDR2 SMNVEV, per germline (reference sequence). With V trimmed by 6 bases and J by 0 bases, 5 bases remained unmatched.

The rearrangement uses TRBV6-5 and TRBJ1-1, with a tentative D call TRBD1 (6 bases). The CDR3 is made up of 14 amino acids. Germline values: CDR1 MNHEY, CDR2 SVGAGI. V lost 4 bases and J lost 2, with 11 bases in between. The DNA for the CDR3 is TGTGCCAGCAGTTCTAGACAGGAAAACACTGAAGCTTTCTTT. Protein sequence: CASSSRQENTEAFF.

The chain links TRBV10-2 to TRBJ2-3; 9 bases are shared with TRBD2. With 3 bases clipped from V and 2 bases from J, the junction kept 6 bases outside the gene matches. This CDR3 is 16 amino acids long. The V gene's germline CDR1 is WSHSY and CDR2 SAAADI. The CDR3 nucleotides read TGCGCCAGCAGTGAAACTAGCGGGCCTTTCACAGATACGCAGTATTTT. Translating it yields CASSETSGPFTDTQYF.

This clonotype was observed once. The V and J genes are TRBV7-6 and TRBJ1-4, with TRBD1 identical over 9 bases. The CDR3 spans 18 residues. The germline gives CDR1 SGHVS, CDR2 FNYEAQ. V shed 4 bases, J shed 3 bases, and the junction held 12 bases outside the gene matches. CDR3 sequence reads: CASSSGTGSGSSNEKLFF. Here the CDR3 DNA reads TGTGCCAGCAGCTCCGGGACAGGGTCGGGATCGTCTAATGAAAAACTGTTTTTT.

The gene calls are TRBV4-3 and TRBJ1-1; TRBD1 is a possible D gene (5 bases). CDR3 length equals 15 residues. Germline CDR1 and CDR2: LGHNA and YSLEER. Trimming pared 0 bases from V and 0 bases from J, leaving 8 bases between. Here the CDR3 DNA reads TGCGCCAGCAGCCAAGAAGGGGAGATGAACACTGAAGCTTTCTTT. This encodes CASSQEGEMNTEAFF.

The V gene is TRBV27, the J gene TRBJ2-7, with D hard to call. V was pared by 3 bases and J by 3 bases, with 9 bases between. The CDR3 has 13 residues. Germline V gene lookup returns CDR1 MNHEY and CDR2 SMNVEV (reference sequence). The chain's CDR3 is CASSFGRLYEQYF. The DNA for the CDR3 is TGTGCCAGCAGTTTTGGCAGACTCTACGAGCAGTACTTC.

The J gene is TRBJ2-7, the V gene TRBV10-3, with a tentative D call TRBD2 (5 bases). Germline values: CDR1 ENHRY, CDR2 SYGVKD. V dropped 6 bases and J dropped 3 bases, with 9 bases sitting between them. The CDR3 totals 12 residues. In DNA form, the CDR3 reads TGTGCCATCAGCGGGGAAGACTACGAGCAGTACTTC. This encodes CAISGEDYEQYF.

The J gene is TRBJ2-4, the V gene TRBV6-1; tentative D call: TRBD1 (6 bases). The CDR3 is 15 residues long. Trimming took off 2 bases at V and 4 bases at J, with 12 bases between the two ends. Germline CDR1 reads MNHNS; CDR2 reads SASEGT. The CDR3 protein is CASSELTGDKNIQYF. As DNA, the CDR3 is TGTGCCAGCAGTGAACTGACAGGCGATAAAAACATTCAGTACTTC.

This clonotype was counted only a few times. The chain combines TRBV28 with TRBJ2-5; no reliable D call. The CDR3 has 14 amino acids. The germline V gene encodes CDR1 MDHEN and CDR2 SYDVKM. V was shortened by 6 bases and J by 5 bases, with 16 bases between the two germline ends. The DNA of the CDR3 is TGTGCCAGCAGATCCTCCGGTAGGCGGGAGACCCAGTACTTC. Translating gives CASRSSGRRETQYF.

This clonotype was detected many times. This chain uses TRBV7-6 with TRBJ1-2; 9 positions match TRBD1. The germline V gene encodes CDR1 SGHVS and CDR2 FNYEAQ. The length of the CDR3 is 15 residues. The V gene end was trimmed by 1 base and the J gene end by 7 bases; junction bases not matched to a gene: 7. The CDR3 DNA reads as TGTGCCAGCAGCTTAGAGGAAACAGGGGGCCGTGGCTACACCTTC. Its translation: CASSLEETGGRGYTF.

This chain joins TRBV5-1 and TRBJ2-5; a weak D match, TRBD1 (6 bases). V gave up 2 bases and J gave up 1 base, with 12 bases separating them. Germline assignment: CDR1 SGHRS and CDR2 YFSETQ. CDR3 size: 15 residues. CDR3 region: CASSLITGSQETQYF. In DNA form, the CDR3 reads TGCGCCAGCAGCTTAATAACAGGGAGCCAAGAGACCCAGTACTTC.

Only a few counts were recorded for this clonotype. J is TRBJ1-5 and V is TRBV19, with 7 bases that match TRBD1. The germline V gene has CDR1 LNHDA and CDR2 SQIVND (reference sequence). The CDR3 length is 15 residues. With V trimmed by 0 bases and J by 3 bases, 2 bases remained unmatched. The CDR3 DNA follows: TGTGCCAGTAGTATAGACAGGGGGAACAATCAGCCCCAGCATTTT. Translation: CASSIDRGNNQPQHF.

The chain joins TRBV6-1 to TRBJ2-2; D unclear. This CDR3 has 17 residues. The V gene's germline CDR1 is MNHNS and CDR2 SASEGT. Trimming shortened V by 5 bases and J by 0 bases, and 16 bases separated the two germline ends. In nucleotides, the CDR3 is TGTGCCAGCAGTTATTACGTAGATCCAACGAACACCGGGGAGCTGTTTTTT. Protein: CASSYYVDPTNTGELFF.

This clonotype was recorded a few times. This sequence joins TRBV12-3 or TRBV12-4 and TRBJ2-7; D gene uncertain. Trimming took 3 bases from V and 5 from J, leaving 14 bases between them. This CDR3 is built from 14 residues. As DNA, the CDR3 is TGTGCCAGCAGTTTCCTCTTGTCGCTGAACGAGCAGTACTTC. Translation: CASSFLLSLNEQYF.

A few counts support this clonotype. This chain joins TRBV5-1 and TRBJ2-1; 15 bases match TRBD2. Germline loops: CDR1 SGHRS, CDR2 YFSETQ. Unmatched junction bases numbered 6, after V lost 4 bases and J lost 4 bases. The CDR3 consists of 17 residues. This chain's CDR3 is CASSPGTSGGRYNEQFF. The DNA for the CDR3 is TGCGCCAGCAGCCCCGGGACTAGCGGGGGGCGGTACAATGAGCAGTTCTTC. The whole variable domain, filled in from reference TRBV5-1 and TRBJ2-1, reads KAGVTQTPRYLIKTRGQQVTLSCSPISGHRSVSWYQQTPGQGLQFLFEYFSETQRNKGNFPGRFSGRQFSNSRSEMNVSTLELGDSALYLCASSPGTSGGRYNEQFFGPGTRLTVL.

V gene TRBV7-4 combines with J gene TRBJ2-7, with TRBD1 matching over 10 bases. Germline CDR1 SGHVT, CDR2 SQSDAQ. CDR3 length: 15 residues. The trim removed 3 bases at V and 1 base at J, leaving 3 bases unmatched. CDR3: CASSFRDRGSYEQYF. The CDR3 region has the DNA TGTGCCAGCAGCTTTAGGGACAGGGGATCCTACGAGCAGTACTTC.

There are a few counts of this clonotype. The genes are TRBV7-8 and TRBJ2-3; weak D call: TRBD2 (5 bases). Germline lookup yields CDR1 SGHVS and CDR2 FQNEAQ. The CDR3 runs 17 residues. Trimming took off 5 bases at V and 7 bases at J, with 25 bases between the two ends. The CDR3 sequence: CASSHSKELAPTHTQYF. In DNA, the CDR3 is TGTGCCAGCAGCCACTCGAAAGAGCTAGCCCCTACTCATACGCAGTATTTT.

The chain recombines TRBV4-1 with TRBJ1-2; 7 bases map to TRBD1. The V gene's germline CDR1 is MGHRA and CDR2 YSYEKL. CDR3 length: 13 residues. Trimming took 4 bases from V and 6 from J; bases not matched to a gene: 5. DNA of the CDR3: TGCGCCAGCAGCCGACAGGGAGTCGATGGCTACACCTTC. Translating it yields CASSRQGVDGYTF.

Here the CDR3 reads CASKDRSSGNTIYF. The CDR3 DNA reads as TGTGCCAGTAAGGACAGATCCTCTGGAAACACCATATATTTT. The chain links TRBV19 to TRBJ1-3; maybe TRBD1 (6 bases). Germline lookup yields CDR1 LNHDA and CDR2 SQIVND (reference sequence). V was pared by 7 bases and J by 0 bases, with 10 bases between. The CDR3 has 14 residues.

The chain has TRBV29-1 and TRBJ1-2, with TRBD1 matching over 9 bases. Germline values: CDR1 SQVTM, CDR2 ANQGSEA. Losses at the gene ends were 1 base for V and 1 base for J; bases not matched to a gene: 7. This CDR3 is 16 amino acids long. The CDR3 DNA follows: TGCAGCGTTGAAGCGACAGGGACAGGGCTTAACTATGGCTACACCTTC. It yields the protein CSVEATGTGLNYGYTF.